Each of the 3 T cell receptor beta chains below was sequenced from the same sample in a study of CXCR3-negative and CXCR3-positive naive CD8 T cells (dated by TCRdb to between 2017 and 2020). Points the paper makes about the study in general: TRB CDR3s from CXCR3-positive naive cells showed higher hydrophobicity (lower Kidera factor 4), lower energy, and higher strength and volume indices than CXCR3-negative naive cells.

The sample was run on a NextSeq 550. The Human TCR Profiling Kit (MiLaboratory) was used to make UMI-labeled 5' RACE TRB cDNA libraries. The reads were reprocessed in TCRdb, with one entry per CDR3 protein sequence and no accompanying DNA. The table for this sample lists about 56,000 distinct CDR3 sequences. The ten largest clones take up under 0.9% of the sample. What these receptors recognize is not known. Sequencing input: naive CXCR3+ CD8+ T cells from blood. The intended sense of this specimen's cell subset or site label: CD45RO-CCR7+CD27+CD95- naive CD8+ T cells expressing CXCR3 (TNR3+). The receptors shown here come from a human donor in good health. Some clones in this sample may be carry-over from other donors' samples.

The CDR3 protein is CSVEVPTDSYNEQFF. The chain employs TRBV29-1 and TRBJ2-1; there is no DNA to check the TCRdb D call of TRBD1. The germline V gene encodes CDR1 SQVTM and CDR2 ANQGSEA. The length of the CDR3 is 15 residues.

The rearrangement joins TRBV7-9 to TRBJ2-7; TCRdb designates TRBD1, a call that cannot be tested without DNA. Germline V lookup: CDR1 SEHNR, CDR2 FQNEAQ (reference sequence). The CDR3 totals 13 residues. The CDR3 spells CASSLGATAEQYF.

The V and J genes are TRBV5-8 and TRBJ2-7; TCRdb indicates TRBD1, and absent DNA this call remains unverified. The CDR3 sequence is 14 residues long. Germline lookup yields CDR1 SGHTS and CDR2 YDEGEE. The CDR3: CASSRGTGADEQYF.